The TCR beta chain described here comes from a study of PD-L1 blockade in urothelial cancer. Study-wide background: It was at 3 weeks (second dose) and 6 weeks after treatment start that blood was analyzed. Counts from blood samples showed a median of roughly 140,000 T cells.

There are a few counts of this clone. This table comes from immunoSEQ multiplex PCR, and its TCRdb copy is limited to in-frame clones, with some not included. The table shows tens of thousands of clones, with around 82% occurring only once. V dropped 5 bases and J dropped 3 bases, with 19 bases sitting between them. The CDR3 runs to 16 residues. CDR1 is SEHNR, CDR2 FQNEAQ, per germline (reference sequence). Described time point: peripheral blood 6 weeks after treatment start. The TCR comes from a man in his sixties or seventies with urothelial cancer. This specimen consisted of PBMCs, obtained around atezolizumab (anti-PD-L1) treatment. This sequence joins TRBV7-9 and TRBJ2-5, with a possible D match to TRBD2 (6 bases). DNA of the CDR3: TGTGCCAGCAGCCCGCCTACCGGGACTCACGAAGAGACCCAGTACTTC. Protein product: CASSPPTGTHEETQYF.